This T cell receptor beta chain stems from a study of blood T cells in healthy people across ages. Overall study results and limits: The long-lived group displayed more naive CD4+ cells, plus higher diversity, than the aged donors did.

Concerning this clonotype: Its antigen is unidentified.

The CDR3 has 18 residues. Germline lookup yields CDR1 DFQATT and CDR2 SNEGSKA (reference sequence). The junction had 10 bases not matched to a gene; V was cut back by 1 base and J by 0 bases. For the second PCR, which ran for about 6 to 11 cycles, a sample-barcoded 5' primer and a J-beta primer mix were used. TCRdb ran MiXCR on the 5' RACE reads and lists one entry per CDR3 protein. The table lists approximately 730,000 distinct CDR3 sequences, about 53% of them singletons. This TCR derives from an older man in good health. The sample taken for sequencing was blood. The V and J genes are TRBV20-1 and TRBJ2-7; TRBD2 aligns across 12 bases. The CDR3 DNA sequence: TGCAGTGCTAGAGTCTTGGCTAGCGGGAGGGAGAGCTCCTACGAGCAGTACTTC. Its translation: CSARVLASGRESSYEQYF.